This T cell receptor beta chain was observed in a study of graft-versus-host responses after intestinal transplantation (dated by TCRdb to the early 2020s). A note on the overall study: Multivisceral, liver-intestinal, or isolated intestinal transplants were received by the recipients. Rather than being sequenced by the commercial service, samples from three later patients were sequenced in-house on an Illumina MiSeq and processed with MiXCR. To identify alloreactive clones, pre-transplant mixed lymphocyte reaction products were sequenced and compared with unstimulated pre-transplant donor and recipient T cells. Donor T cell macrochimerism was defined as a peak of at least 4% donor T cells among recipient peripheral blood mononuclear cells. Bulk TCR-beta CDR3 sequencing was used to track graft-versus-host and host-versus-graft alloreactive T cell clones in the graft, circulation and bone marrow after intestinal transplantation. The cohort enrolled under 30 intestinal transplant recipients, one of whom was a retransplant, and a few patients without pretransplant specimens were excluded. Every recipient was given anti-thymocyte globulin induction, then maintenance tacrolimus and steroids for around three years.

As to this clone: The specificity of this receptor is unknown. No quality values exist for individual bases; no much larger clone is one base distant.

Including cysteine and phenylalanine, the CDR3 has 16 amino acids. Only CDR3 DNA remains: 48 bases, in frame from the first base. The germline V gene (reference sequence) sets CDR1 to MNHNY and CDR2 to SVGAGI. V and J are truncated by 0 bases and 2 bases respectively, leaving an intervening sequence of 13 bases. The time point label of this sample denotes: cells obtained before transplantation from donor or recipient. CD3+CD4+ and CD3+CD8+ populations were FACS-sorted from unstimulated pre-transplant donor and recipient cells taken from spleen or lymph nodes. The library was obtained by the immunoSEQ multiplex PCR assay. For most patients, genomic DNA was isolated with the Qiagen DNeasy Blood and Tissue Kit and shipped frozen to Adaptive Biotechnologies for TCR sequencing. Adaptive Biotechnologies carried out high-throughput TCR-beta CDR3 sequencing of genomic DNA for most patients. The paper's data handling went like this. TCR sequencing data for 15 to 20 patients were retrieved from Adaptive's ImmunoSEQ software; three other patients were processed with MiXCR and VDJtools. CD4 versus CD8 sorting errors were corrected by removing sequences found in both subsets at a frequency ratio below 5:1. CDR3 nucleotide sequences shared between donor and recipient were removed because their origin could not be assigned. To be classed as alloreactive, a clone needed at least 2-fold expansion over unstimulated cells and a minimum CFSE-low frequency of 0.002% (template counts) or 0.001% (read counts). Clones were considered mappable if detected in sequenced pre-transplant spleen, lymph node, or MLR CFSE-low populations of the donor or recipient. The cumulative frequency of alloreactive clones was calculated as a percentage of all sequences, weighted by copy number. The immuneACCESS repertoire file appears here via TCRdb, limited to in-frame rearrangements. These files lack a portion of the clones; in checked studies, under half of the deficit traces to unresolved V genes, and the cause of the others is not known. The DNA gave D and trimming, while V, J and clone size come from that table. Recorded for this sample are some 81,000 clones; 85% to 90% of them occurred a single time. The top ten hold roughly 0.37% of the sample.

The full study reports these points: Early after transplant, declines in HvG clones were associated with peak levels of circulating GvH clones. The relatively low number and heterogeneity of intestinal transplant patients limited the conclusions. GvH clones turned up in recipient bone marrow, with some appearing earlier in ileal mucosa or blood, a pattern consistent with an intestinal mucosal origin. High GvH to HvG T cell clonal ratios were observed in the allografts of patients with donor T cell macrochimerism.

This receptor was identified in a human donor who received an intestinal transplant. This sequence uses TRBV6-6 and TRBJ1-1; possibly the D gene is TRBD1, per 6 matching bases. The sample here was unstimulated CD4+ T cells sorted from spleen or lymph node cells, taken before intestinal transplant. The sequenced DNA: TGTGCCAGCAGTTACTCGTTGGGGGGGGCAAACACTGAAGCTTTCTTT. Its protein reads: CASSYSLGGANTEAFF.